What follows are 22 T cell receptor beta chains derived from one specimen sequenced in a study of control samples from healthy donors and cancer patients. Generated by immunoSEQ multiplex PCR, the TCRdb table keeps only in-frame clones and is missing some. The repertoire consists of about 270,000 clones, with approximately 80% occurring once and the leading ten covering roughly 15%. Input material: PBMCs. The receptors were gathered from a woman in her sixties or seventies with lung cancer.

This chain joins TRBV7-9 and TRBJ2-7; 13 bases fit TRBD2. V shed 0 bases, J shed 3 bases, and the junction held 5 bases outside the gene matches. The germline gives CDR1 SEHNR, CDR2 FQNEAQ (reference sequence). CDR3 length: 17 amino acids. Here the CDR3 DNA reads TGTGCCAGCAGCTTAGCCGCCACTAGCGGGGGGGACTACGAGCAGTACTTC. Residues: CASSLAATSGGDYEQYF.

The chain recombines TRBV3-1 (or the pseudogene TRBV3-2) with TRBJ1-3; no clear D. Trimming left V 4 bases short and J 4 bases short, with 5 bases between. The CDR3 extends over 12 amino acids. Germline CDR1 is LGHDT and CDR2 is YNNKEL (reference sequence). The CDR3 DNA reads as TGTGCCAGCAGCCGATGGGGAAACACCATATATTTT. Amino acids: CASSRWGNTIYF.

The V call is TRBV19, the J call TRBJ2-4; 9 positions agree with TRBD1. The V segment lost 5 bases and the J segment 9 bases; nucleotides outside the gene matches: 8. The CDR3 covers 14 residues. Germline V lookup: CDR1 LNHDA, CDR2 SQIVND (reference sequence). The CDR3 bases are TGTGCCAGTAGTGCTGGACAGGGGCTGAGCATTCAGTACTTC. Its protein is CASSAGQGLSIQYF.

V is TRBV30 and J is TRBJ1-2; unclear D gene. Germline loops: CDR1 GTSNPN, CDR2 SVGIG (reference sequence). Between the trimmed V and J ends, which lost 5 bases and 5 bases, there was a span of 9 bases. The CDR3 is made up of 11 amino acids. CDR3 in amino acids: CAWQSEYGYTF. The DNA of the CDR3 is TGTGCCTGGCAGTCGGAGTATGGCTACACCTTC.

This sequence joins TRBV2 and TRBJ2-1; D is possibly TRBD1 (6 bases). The germline gives CDR1 SNHLY, CDR2 FYNNEI. The ends were cut back, 5 bases at V and 7 bases at J, with 9 bases in the middle. The CDR3 runs 12 residues. CDR3 sequence: CASSLQGNEQFF. CDR3 bases: TGTGCCAGCAGTCTACAGGGTAATGAGCAGTTCTTC.

As to this clone: Within the sample, other DNA sequences also encode this same CDR3. This sequence joins TRBV3-1 (or the pseudogene TRBV3-2) and TRBJ2-1; D is ambiguous. The CDR3 runs to 11 residues. V dropped 2 bases and J dropped 7 bases, with 3 bases sitting between them. Looked up from germline, CDR1 is LGHDT and CDR2 is YNNKEL (reference sequence). Here the CDR3 reads CASSQRNEQFF. CDR3 coding DNA: TGTGCCAGCAGCCAAAGGAATGAGCAGTTCTTC.

This clone appeared a single time. V usage is TRBV3-1 (or the pseudogene TRBV3-2) and J usage is TRBJ1-2; TRBD1 is a possible D gene (6 bases). The CDR3 length is 15 residues. From germline, CDR1 is LGHDT and CDR2 YNNKEL (reference sequence). The ends were cut back, 4 bases at V and 8 bases at J, with 20 bases in the middle. For the CDR3, the DNA is TGTGCCAGCAGCCCCCCCGTCTGGGGGGCTCGGGGCTACACCTTC. It translates to CASSPPVWGARGYTF.

This sequence joins TRBV27 and TRBJ1-4; D gene unclear. The CDR3 totals 14 residues. V lost 3 bases and J 6 bases, leaving 11 bases between the germline ends. Germline V CDR1 and CDR2: MNHEY, SMNVEV (reference sequence). CDR3 sequence: CASSLSRGDEKLFF. CDR3 nucleotide sequence: TGTGCCAGCAGTTTGTCTCGAGGTGATGAAAAACTGTTTTTT.

The J gene is TRBJ2-7, the V gene TRBV7-9; 9 positions agree with TRBD1. The germline CDR1 and CDR2 sequences are SEHNR and FQNEAQ (reference sequence). This CDR3 region has 13 residues. V lost 5 bases to trimming and J lost 2 bases; unmatched junction nucleotides: 1. The CDR3 sequence: CASSGDRAYEQYF. CDR3 DNA sequence: TGTGCCAGCAGCGGGGACAGGGCCTACGAGCAGTACTTC.

The CDR3 spells CASSYLGSEQYF. The CDR3 DNA is TGTGCCAGCAGTTACCTAGGGAGCGAGCAGTACTTC. The rearrangement uses TRBV6-6 and TRBJ2-7; maybe TRBD2 (5 bases). The CDR3 sequence is 12 residues long. V was trimmed by 2 bases and J by 6 bases, leaving 8 bases between them. CDR1 MNHNY and CDR2 SVGAGI come from the germline V gene (reference sequence).

The chain is built from TRBV7-9 and TRBJ1-1; unclear D gene. CDR3 length equals 14 residues. CDR1 SEHNR and CDR2 FQNEAQ come from the germline V gene (reference sequence). Trimming shortened V by 5 bases and J by 5 bases, and 15 bases separated the two germline ends. The DNA of the CDR3 is TGTGCCAGCAGCCCCGGACCCAGTAGGACTGAAGCTTTCTTT. Its translation: CASSPGPSRTEAFF.

This clone was observed a handful of times. The rearrangement uses TRBV19 and TRBJ1-3; no firm D call. Looked up from germline, CDR1 is LNHDA and CDR2 is SQIVND (reference sequence). Trimming stripped 7 bases from V and 0 bases from J, with 10 bases between. This CDR3 is 14 amino acids long. CDR3: CASMKAFSGNTIYF. CDR3 nucleotides: TGTGCCAGTATGAAGGCCTTCTCTGGAAACACCATATATTTT.

The chain employs TRBV9 and TRBJ2-7; TRBD2 is a possible D gene (5 bases). This CDR3 has 13 amino acids. V was pared by 4 bases and J by 6 bases, with 14 bases between. In germline, CDR1 is SGDLS, CDR2 YYNGEE. In DNA, the CDR3 is TGTGCCAGCAGCCCAGGACCCGAGGGCGAGCAGTACTTC. Its translation: CASSPGPEGEQYF. Looking up the rest from reference TRBV9 and TRBJ2-7 gives the full variable domain: DSGVTQTPKHLITATGQRVTLRCSPRSGDLSVYWYQQSLDQGLQFLIQYYNGEERAKGNILERFSAQQFPDLHSELNLSSLELGDSALYFCASSPGPEGEQYFGPGTRLTVT.

This chain links TRBV5-1 with TRBJ1-1, with D uncertain. Trimming cost V 0 bases and J 1 base, with 10 bases left between them. The germline V gene has CDR1 SGHRS and CDR2 YFSETQ. The CDR3 runs 15 residues. CDR3 coding DNA: TGCGCCAGCAGCTTGGCCCCTTACACGAACACTGAAGCTTTCTTT. It yields the protein CASSLAPYTNTEAFF.

The gene calls are TRBV5-4 and TRBJ2-1, with TRBD2 identical over 8 bases. CDR1 and CDR2 from the germline V gene are SGHNT and YYREEE (reference sequence). The CDR3 loop spans 15 amino acids. J lost 5 bases, V lost 4 bases, and 8 bases had no gene match. CDR3 sequence reads: CASSLTSGTNNEQFF. CDR3 in DNA: TGTGCCAGCAGCCTAACTAGCGGCACTAACAATGAGCAGTTCTTC. The entire variable domain, with the rest obtained from reference TRBV5-4 and TRBJ2-1, is as follows: ETGVTQSPTHLIKTRGQQVTLRCSSQSGHNTVSWYQQALGQGPQFIFQYYREEENGRGNFPPRFSGLQFPNYSSELNVNALELDDSALYLCASSLTSGTNNEQFFGPGTRLTVL.

The rearrangement links TRBV9 to TRBJ2-1; D might be TRBD2 (6 bases). This CDR3 comprises 15 residues. V gave up 4 bases and J gave up 4 bases, with 15 bases separating them. Germline loops: CDR1 SGDLS, CDR2 YYNGEE. The chain's CDR3 is CASSPPGTPYNEQFF. The CDR3 coding sequence is TGTGCCAGCAGCCCTCCCGGGACTCCTTACAATGAGCAGTTCTTC.

The genes are TRBV5-4 and TRBJ2-5, with 7 positions matching TRBD1. Germline V gene data show CDR1 as SGHNT and CDR2 as YYREEE (reference sequence). J was trimmed by 3 bases and V by 3 bases; bases with no gene match: 8. This CDR3 is 15 amino acids long. The CDR3 region has the DNA TGTGCCAGCAGCTCTCCTTCGACAGGGAAAGAGACCCAGTACTTC. Translated: CASSSPSTGKETQYF.

CDR3 sequence: CASSEQGDAYGYTF. CDR3 bases: TGTGCCAGCAGTGAACAGGGGGACGCCTATGGCTACACCTTC. The chain has TRBV2 and TRBJ1-2, with TRBD1 matching 7 bases. After removal of 2 bases from V and 4 bases from J, the junction contained 4 bases not matched to a gene. The CDR3 totals 14 residues. The germline V gene encodes CDR1 SNHLY and CDR2 FYNNEI. Variable domain in full (rest from reference TRBV2 and TRBJ1-2): EPEVTQTPSHQVTQMGQEVILRCVPISNHLYFYWYRQILGQKVEFLVSFYNNEISEKSEIFDDQFSVERPDGSNFTLKIRSTKLEDSAMYFCASSEQGDAYGYTFGSGTRLTVV.

This sequence joins TRBV6-2 or TRBV6-3 and TRBJ1-2; D might be TRBD1 (5 bases). V lost 1 base and J 7 bases, leaving 16 bases between the germline ends. The germline V gene has CDR1 MNHEY and CDR2 SVGEGT. The CDR3 contains 15 residues. The CDR3 here is CASSYFLQDSAGYTF. The DNA for the CDR3 is TGTGCCAGCAGTTACTTCTTACAGGATTCTGCTGGCTACACCTTC.

Comment on this clone: The junction does not match germline at one end; this may be a read error. The chain uses TRBV6-5 and TRBJ2-7, with D possibly matching TRBD2 (6 bases). Per the germline V gene, CDR1 is MNHEY and CDR2 is SVGAGI. The CDR3 consists of 15 residues. This CDR3 is CASSYSGTSSFEQYF. The CDR3 DNA is TGTGCCAGCAGTTACTCCGGGACTTCCTCCTTCGAGCAGTACTTC.

This clone was counted once. The chain joins TRBV2 to TRBJ1-6; 8 nucleotides match TRBD1. Germline loops: CDR1 SNHLY, CDR2 FYNNEI. This CDR3 has 16 residues. The trim removed 4 bases at V and 2 bases at J, leaving 4 bases unmatched. The DNA of the CDR3 is TGTGCCAGCAGTGTACAGGGGGGGACCTATAATTCACCCCTCCACTTT. This encodes CASSVQGGTYNSPLHF.

The CDR3 DNA follows: TGTGCCAGCAGACCGGGACAGGGGGGTTCACCCCTCCACTTT. Translating gives CASRPGQGGSPLHF. The V gene is TRBV6-5, the J gene TRBJ1-6, with TRBD1 matching over 11 bases. The CDR3 is 14 amino acids. V was clipped by 6 bases and J by 9 bases; unmatched bases: 4. Germline-derived CDR1 and CDR2 are MNHEY and SVGAGI.